These 11 T cell receptor beta chains were all obtained from the same sample, sequenced in a study of tumor and adjacent non-tumor tissue in lung cancer. This sample's RNA came from whole unsorted tissue. Distant lung tissue was collected more than 3 cm away from the tumor edge. A modified ARM-PCR protocol with three rounds of nested PCR amplified TCRbeta. TCRdb re-called the multiplex PCR reads through MiXCR, storing one row per CDR3 protein. The table lists more than 55,000 distinct CDR3 sequences, around two thirds of them singletons. Material for sequencing was distant non-tumor lung tissue. Every receptor here comes from a man between 65 and 80 years old with non-small cell lung cancer.

Remarks on this clonotype: This may be a read error: a much more frequent sequence differs by one nucleotide. The chain has TRBV28 and TRBJ2-5; 7 bases match TRBD1. CDR3 length equals 14 residues. CDR1 is MDHEN and CDR2 is SYDVKM in the germline V gene. The CDR3 sequence: CAGRRQGNFGTQYF. The CDR3 bases are TGTGCCGGCAGACGACAGGGAAATTTTGGGACCCAGTACTTC.

This clonotype was found many times. The chain links TRBV6-1 to TRBJ2-6; perhaps D is TRBD1 or TRBD2 (5 bases each). CDR1 is MNHNS, CDR2 SASEGT, per germline. The CDR3 has 15 residues. V was pared by 6 bases and J by 0 bases, with 9 bases between. The CDR3 nucleotides are TGTGCCAGCAGCGGGACGCCCTCTGGGGCCAACGTCCTGACTTTC. Protein product: CASSGTPSGANVLTF.

As to this clonotype: The junction shows a germline mismatch at one end, possibly a read error. The V gene is TRBV20-1, the J gene TRBJ1-2, with a possible D match to TRBD1 (5 bases). The CDR3 contains 15 residues. The germline CDR1 and CDR2 sequences are DFQATT and SNEGSKA (reference sequence). CDR3 DNA: TGCAGTGCTAGAGATGAGGGCAGGGAAATTAGTGGCTACGTCTTC. Translating it yields CSARDEGREISGYVF.

A word on this clonotype: An end of the junction does not agree with germline; a read error may underlie this. V and J are TRBV6-5 and TRBJ1-1, with D maybe TRBD1 (5 bases). The CDR3 is made up of 13 amino acids. CDR1 MNHEY and CDR2 SVGAGI come from the germline V gene. In nucleotides, the CDR3 is TGTGGCAGCAGTTACCAGGGAGCCACTGAAGATTTCTTT. The encoded protein is CGSSYQGATEDFF.

V is TRBV11-2 and J is TRBJ2-3; D is unclear. The CDR3 consists of 12 residues. The V and J ends lost 5 bases and 12 bases respectively, with 15 bases between them. CDR1 and CDR2 (germline): SGHAT, FQNNGV. The CDR3 spells CASSLVLVDQYF. DNA for the CDR3: TGTGCCAGCAGCCTTGTGCTAGTAGATCAGTATTTT.

In this sample, this clonotype turned up a few times. This sequence joins TRBV4-1 and TRBJ2-5; no clear D. The CDR3 has 17 amino acids. Germline loops: CDR1 MGHRA, CDR2 YSYEKL. Trimming removed 4 bases from V and 4 bases from J, with 22 bases in between. CDR3 amino acids: CASSPREGHPFGETQYF. CDR3 bases: TGCGCCAGCAGCCCAAGAGAAGGCCACCCTTTCGGAGAGACCCAGTACTTC.

The gene calls are TRBV28 and TRBJ1-2, with 11 bases aligning to TRBD1. V trimming: 5 bases; J trimming: 7 bases; junction bases outside the gene matches: 3. CDR3 length: 13 residues. Germline assignment: CDR1 MDHEN and CDR2 SYDVKM. CDR3 loop: CASSRTGGSGYTF. The DNA of the CDR3 is TGTGCCAGCAGTCGGACAGGGGGCAGTGGCTACACCTTC.

Details on this clonotype: No conserved phenylalanine or tryptophan is present at the end of the CDR3, so a read error is the likely explanation. The limits of the CDR3 on the DNA are not certain, so only TCRdb's listed CDR3 is given. V usage is TRBV6-5 and J usage is TRBJ1-1. Counting both end residues, the CDR3 totals 14 amino acids. Germline CDR1 is MNHEY and CDR2 is SVGAGI. CDR3: CVSSSRIRTTEAYY.

A remark on this clonotype: Possible read error: a much larger clone is one base away. The chain recombines TRBV6-1 with TRBJ2-1; 7 nucleotides align to TRBD2. Germline V gives CDR1 MNHNS, CDR2 SASEGT. Trimming removed 6 bases from V and 7 bases from J; junction bases left unmatched: 15. The CDR3 is 16 amino acids. This CDR3 is CASRGPLGRGRNEQFF. The CDR3 region has the DNA TGTGCCAGCAGGGGTCCCCTGGGGCGGGGGAGGAATGAGCAGTTCTTC.

This clonotype was seen more than once but under ten times. This chain links TRBV7-9 with TRBJ2-1; 7 positions match TRBD1. The CDR3 runs 16 residues. CDR1 is SEHNR and CDR2 is FQNEAQ in the germline V gene (reference sequence). With V trimmed by 4 bases and J by 2 bases, 8 bases remained unmatched. The CDR3 DNA follows: TGTGCCAGCAGCTCTCCCCTGAGGGGGCCCTACAATGAGCAGTTCTTC. It specifies CASSSPLRGPYNEQFF.

Regarding this clonotype: An end of the junction does not agree with germline; a read error may underlie this. V gene TRBV6-1 combines with J gene TRBJ1-1, with D hard to call. This CDR3 comprises 14 residues. Germline CDR1 reads MNHNS; CDR2 reads SASEGT. The CDR3 region is CASSEWVANTEASF. The CDR3 nucleotides are TGTGCCAGCAGTGAATGGGTTGCCAACACTGAAGCTTCCTTT.